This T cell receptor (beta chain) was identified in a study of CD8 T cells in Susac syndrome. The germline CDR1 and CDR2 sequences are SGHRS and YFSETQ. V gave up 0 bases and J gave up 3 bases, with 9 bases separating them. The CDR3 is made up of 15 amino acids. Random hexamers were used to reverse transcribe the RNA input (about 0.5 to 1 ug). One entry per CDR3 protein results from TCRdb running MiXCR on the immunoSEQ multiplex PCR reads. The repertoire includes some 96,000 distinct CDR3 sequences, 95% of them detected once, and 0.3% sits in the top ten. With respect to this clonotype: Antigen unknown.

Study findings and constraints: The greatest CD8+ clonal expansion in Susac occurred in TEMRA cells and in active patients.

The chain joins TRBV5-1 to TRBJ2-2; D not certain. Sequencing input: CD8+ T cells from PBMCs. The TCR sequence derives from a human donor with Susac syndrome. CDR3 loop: CASSLGVQDTGELFF. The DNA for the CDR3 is TGCGCCAGCAGCTTGGGCGTTCAGGACACCGGGGAGCTGTTTTTT.